This TCR beta chain emerged from a study of cytomegalovirus exposure and HLA in healthy donors. Points from the study as a whole: The authors listed about 170 TCR beta chains as cytomegalovirus-associated. Because they were indistinguishable, some V segments, including TRBV6-2 and TRBV6-3, were excluded. Common viral pathogens were later found to be apparently linked to several of the most significant clusters.

A word on this clone: Its antigen is as yet unknown.

Researchers ran the PCR with 60 Vbeta and 13 Jbeta primers. Clones were sequenced by immunoSEQ multiplex PCR, and TCRdb holds only the in-frame ones, with some missing. The sample holds about 130,000 clones, 81% seen once. Germline V gives CDR1 GTSNPN, CDR2 SVGIG (reference sequence). The CDR3 consists of 13 residues. V was pared by 1 base and J by 4 bases, with 3 bases of the junction left unmatched. The sequence was collected from a man between 18 and 29 years old in good health and CMV-seronegative. Sequenced material: PBMCs. This chain connects TRBV30 to TRBJ1-2; 7 bases map to TRBD1. The CDR3 DNA reads TGTGCCTGGAGTGAGGGGGCCCGCTATGGCTACACCTTC. Translated: CAWSEGARYGYTF.